Reported below is one TCR beta chain. Its antigen is still unknown. These data originate in a study of T cell responses to AZD1222 COVID-19 vaccine. Whole-study results and caveats: Repertoire collection took place solely once the T cell response had peaked. Spike-specific TCR depth and breadth grew after two AZD1222 doses.

Germline loops: CDR1 LGHDT, CDR2 YNNKEL (reference sequence). There are 14 residues in the CDR3. The V and J ends lost 4 bases and 1 base respectively, with 11 bases between them. Produced via immunoSEQ multiplex PCR; TCRdb's table is partial and in-frame only. The sample holds 140,000 to 150,000 clones, 80% to 95% seen once. This sequence originates from an adult in good health. The chain recombines TRBV3-1 (or the pseudogene TRBV3-2) with TRBJ2-7, with TRBD2 as a possible D gene (5 bases). This sample comprised peripheral blood, obtained on day 0 of AZD1222 vaccination. CDR3 sequence reads: CASSRTQVSYEQYF. The DNA for the CDR3 is TGTGCCAGCAGCCGGACTCAGGTTTCCTACGAGCAGTACTTC.